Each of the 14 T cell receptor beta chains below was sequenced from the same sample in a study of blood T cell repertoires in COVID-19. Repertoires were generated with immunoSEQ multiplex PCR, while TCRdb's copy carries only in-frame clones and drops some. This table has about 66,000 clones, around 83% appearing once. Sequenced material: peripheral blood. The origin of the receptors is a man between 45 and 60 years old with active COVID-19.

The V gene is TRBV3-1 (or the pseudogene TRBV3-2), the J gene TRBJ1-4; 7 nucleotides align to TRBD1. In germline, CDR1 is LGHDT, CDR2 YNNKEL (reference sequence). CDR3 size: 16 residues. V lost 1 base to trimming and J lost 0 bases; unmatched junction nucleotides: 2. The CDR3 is CASSQGGTATNEKLFF. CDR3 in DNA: TGTGCCAGCAGCCAAGGCGGGACAGCAACTAATGAAAAACTGTTTTTT.

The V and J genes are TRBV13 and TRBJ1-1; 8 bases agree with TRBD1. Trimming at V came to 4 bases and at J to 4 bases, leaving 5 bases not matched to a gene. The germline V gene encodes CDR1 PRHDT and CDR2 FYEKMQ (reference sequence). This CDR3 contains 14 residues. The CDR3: CASSSDRVSTEAFF. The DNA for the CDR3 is TGTGCCAGCAGCTCGGACAGGGTTTCCACTGAAGCTTTCTTT.

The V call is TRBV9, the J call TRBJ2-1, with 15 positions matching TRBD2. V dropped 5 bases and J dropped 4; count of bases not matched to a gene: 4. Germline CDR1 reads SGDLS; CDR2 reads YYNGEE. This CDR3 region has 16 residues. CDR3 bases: TGTGCCAGCAGAAAAGGGACTAGCGGGAGGTACAATGAGCAGTTCTTC. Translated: CASRKGTSGRYNEQFF.

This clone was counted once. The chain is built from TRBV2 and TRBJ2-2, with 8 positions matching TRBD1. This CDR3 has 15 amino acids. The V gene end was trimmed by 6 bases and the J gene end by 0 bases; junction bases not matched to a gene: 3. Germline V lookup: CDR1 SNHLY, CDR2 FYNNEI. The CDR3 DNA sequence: TGTGCCAGCAGGCGACAGGGGTCGAACACCGGGGAGCTGTTTTTT. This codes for CASRRQGSNTGELFF.

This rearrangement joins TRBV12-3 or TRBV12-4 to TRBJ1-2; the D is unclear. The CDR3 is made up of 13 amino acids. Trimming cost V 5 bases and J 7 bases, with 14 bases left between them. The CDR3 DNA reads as TGTGCCAGCAGTCGATCCCTGAGCCTTGGCTACACCTTC. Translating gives CASSRSLSLGYTF.

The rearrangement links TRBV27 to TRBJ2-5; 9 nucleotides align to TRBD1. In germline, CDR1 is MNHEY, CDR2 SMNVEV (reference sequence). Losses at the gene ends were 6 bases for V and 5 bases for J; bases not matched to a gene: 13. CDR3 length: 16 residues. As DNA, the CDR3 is TGTGCCAGCAGCGAAGGAAGGACAGGGGTTCGGGAGACCCAGTACTTC. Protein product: CASSEGRTGVRETQYF.

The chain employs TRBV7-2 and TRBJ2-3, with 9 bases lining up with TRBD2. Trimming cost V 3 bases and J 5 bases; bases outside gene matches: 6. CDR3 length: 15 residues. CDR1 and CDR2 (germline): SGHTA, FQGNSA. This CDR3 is CASSFNSGSKDTQYF. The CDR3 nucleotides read TGTGCCAGCAGCTTTAATAGCGGGAGTAAAGATACGCAGTATTTT. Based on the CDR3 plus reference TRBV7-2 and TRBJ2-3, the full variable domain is GAGVSQSPSNKVTEKGKDVELRCDPISGHTALYWYRQSLGQGLEFLIYFQGNSAPDKSGLPSDRFSAERTGGSVSTLTIQRTQQEDSAVYLCASSFNSGSKDTQYFGPGTRLTVL.

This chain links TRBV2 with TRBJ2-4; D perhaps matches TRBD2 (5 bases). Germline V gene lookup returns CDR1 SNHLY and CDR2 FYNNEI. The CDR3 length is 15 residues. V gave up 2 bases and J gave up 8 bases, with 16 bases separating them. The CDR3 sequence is CASSERGLAADIQYF. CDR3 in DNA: TGTGCCAGCAGTGAACGGGGTTTAGCTGCTGACATTCAGTACTTC.

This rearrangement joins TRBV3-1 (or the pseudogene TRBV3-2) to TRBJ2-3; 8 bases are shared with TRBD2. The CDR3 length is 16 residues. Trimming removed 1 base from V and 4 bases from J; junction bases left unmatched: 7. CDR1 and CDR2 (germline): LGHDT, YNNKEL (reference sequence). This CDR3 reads CASSQALRGGSDTQYF. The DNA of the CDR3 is TGTGCCAGCAGCCAAGCTCTACGGGGGGGGTCAGATACGCAGTATTTT.

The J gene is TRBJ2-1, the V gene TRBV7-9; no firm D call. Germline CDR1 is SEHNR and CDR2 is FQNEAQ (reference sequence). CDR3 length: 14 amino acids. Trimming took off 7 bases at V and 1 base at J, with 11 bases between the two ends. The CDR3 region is CASTVSSSYNEQFF. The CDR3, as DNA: TGTGCCAGCACCGTTAGCAGTTCCTACAATGAGCAGTTCTTC. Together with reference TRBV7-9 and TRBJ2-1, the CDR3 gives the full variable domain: DTGVSQNPRHKITKRGQNVTFRCDPISEHNRLYWYRQTLGQGPEFLTYFQNEAQLEKSRLLSDRFSAERPKGSFSTLEIQRTEQGDSAMYLCASTVSSSYNEQFFGPGTRLTVL.

CDR3: CASNTGTINTGELFF. The DNA for the CDR3 is TGTGCCAGCAATACCGGGACTATCAACACCGGGGAGCTGTTTTTT. The chain carries TRBV2 and TRBJ2-2, with TRBD2 identical over 7 bases. The CDR3 extends over 15 amino acids. Germline V gene data show CDR1 as SNHLY and CDR2 as FYNNEI. With V trimmed by 7 bases and J by 2 bases, 7 bases remained unmatched.

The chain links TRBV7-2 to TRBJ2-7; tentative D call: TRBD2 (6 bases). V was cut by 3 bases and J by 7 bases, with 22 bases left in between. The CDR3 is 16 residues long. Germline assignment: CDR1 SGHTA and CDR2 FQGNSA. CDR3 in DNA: TGTGCCAGCAGCTTGAAGGAGGGAGCCTGGGGCTATGAGCAGTACTTC. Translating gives CASSLKEGAWGYEQYF.

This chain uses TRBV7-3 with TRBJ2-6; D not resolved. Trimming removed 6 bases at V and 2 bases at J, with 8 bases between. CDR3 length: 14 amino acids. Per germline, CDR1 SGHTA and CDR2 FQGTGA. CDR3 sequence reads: CASSFTPGANVLTF. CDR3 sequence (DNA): TGTGCCAGCAGTTTTACACCTGGGGCCAACGTCCTGACTTTC.

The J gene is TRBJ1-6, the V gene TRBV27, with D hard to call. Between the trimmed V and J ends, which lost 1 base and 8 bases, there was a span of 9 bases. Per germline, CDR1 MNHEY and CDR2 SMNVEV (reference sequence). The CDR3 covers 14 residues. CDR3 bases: TGTGCCAGCAGTTTATACATGAGCGATTCACCCCTCCACTTT. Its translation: CASSLYMSDSPLHF.